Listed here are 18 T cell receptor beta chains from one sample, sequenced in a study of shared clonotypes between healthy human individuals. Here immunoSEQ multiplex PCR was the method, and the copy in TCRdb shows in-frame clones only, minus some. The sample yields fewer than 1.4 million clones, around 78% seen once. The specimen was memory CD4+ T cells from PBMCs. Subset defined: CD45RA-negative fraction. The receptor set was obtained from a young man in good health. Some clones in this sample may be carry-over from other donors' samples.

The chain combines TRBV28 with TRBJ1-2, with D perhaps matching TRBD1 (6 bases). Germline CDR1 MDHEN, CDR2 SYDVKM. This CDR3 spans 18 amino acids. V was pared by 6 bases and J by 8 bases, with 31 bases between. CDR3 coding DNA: TGTGCCAGCAGCCGGCCAGGGGTACACACAGGCGGGATAGGAGGCTACACCTTC. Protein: CASSRPGVHTGGIGGYTF.

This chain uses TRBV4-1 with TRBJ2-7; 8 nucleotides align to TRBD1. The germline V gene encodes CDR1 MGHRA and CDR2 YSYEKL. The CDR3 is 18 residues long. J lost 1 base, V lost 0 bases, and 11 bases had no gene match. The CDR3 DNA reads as TGCGCCAGCAGCCAAGATCTGAGTCGGGGACAGGCATCCTACGAGCAGTACTTC. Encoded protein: CASSQDLSRGQASYEQYF.

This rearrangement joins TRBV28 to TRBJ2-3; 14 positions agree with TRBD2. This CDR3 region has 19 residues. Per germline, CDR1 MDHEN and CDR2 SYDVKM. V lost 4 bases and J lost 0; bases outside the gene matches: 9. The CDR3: CASSWGTSGRLYSTDTQYF. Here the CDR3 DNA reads TGTGCCAGCAGTTGGGGGACTAGCGGGAGACTCTATAGCACAGATACGCAGTATTTT.

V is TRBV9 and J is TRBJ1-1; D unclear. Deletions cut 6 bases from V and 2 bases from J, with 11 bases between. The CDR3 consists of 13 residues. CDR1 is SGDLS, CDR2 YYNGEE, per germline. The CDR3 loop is CASKGRENTEAFF. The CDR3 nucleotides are TGTGCCAGCAAGGGCAGAGAAAACACTGAAGCTTTCTTT. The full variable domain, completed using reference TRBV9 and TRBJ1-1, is DSGVTQTPKHLITATGQRVTLRCSPRSGDLSVYWYQQSLDQGLQFLIQYYNGEERAKGNILERFSAQQFPDLHSELNLSSLELGDSALYFCASKGRENTEAFFGQGTRLTVV.

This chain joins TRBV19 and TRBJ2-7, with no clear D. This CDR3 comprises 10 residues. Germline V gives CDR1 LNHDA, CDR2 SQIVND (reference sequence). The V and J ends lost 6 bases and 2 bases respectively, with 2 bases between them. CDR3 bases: TGTGCCAGTAGGACCTACGAGCAGTACTTC. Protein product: CASRTYEQYF.

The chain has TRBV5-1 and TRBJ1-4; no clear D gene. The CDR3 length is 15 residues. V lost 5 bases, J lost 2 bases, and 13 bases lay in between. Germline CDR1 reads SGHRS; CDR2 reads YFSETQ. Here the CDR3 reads CASRGFLRTNEKLFF. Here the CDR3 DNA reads TGCGCCAGCAGAGGCTTCCTGCGGACTAATGAAAAACTGTTTTTT.

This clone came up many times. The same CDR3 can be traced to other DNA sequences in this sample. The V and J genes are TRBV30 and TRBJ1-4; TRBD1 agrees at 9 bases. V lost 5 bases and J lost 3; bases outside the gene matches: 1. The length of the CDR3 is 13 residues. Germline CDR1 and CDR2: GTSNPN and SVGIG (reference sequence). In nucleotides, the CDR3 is TGTGCCTGGGGACAGGGGTCTAATGAAAAACTGTTTTTT. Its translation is CAWGQGSNEKLFF.

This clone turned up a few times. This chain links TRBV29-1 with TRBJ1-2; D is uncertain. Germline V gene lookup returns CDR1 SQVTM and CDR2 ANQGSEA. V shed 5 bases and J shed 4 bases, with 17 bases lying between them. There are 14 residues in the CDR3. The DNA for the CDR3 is TGCAGCGTTTTAAAGGAGGGCTCTACCTATGGCTACACCTTC. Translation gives CSVLKEGSTYGYTF.

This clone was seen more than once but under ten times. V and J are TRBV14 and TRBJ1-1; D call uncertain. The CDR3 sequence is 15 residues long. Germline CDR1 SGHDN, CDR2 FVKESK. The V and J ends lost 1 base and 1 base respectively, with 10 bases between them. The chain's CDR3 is CASSQVAQRNTEAFF. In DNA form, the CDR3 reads TGTGCCAGCAGCCAAGTCGCGCAGAGGAACACTGAAGCTTTCTTT.

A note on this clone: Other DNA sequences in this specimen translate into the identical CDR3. The CDR3 protein is CASSLSTGRETQYF. CDR3 coding DNA: TGTGCCAGCAGCCTTTCGACAGGGAGGGAGACCCAGTACTTC. The chain recombines TRBV11-2 with TRBJ2-5, with D possibly being TRBD1 (7 bases). V lost 5 bases, J lost 5 bases, and 15 bases lay in between. Germline values: CDR1 SGHAT, CDR2 FQNNGV. The CDR3 consists of 14 residues.

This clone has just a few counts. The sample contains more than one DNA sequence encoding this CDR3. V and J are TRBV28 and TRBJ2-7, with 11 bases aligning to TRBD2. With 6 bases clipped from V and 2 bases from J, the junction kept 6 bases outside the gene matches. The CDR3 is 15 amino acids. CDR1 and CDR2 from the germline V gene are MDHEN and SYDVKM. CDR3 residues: CASSPGLAGTYEQYF. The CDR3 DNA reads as TGTGCCAGCAGCCCCGGACTAGCGGGTACCTACGAGCAGTACTTC.

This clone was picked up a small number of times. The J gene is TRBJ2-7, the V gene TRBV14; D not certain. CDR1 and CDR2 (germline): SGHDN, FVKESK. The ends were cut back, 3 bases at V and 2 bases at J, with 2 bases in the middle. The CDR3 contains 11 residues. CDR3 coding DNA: TGTGCCAGCAGCCAGGCCTACGAGCAGTACTTC. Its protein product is CASSQAYEQYF.

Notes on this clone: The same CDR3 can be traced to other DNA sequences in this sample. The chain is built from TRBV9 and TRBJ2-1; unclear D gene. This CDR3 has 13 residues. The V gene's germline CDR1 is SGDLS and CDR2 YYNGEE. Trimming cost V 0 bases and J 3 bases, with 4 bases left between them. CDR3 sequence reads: CASSVGSYNEQFF. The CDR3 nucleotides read TGTGCCAGCAGCGTAGGTAGCTACAATGAGCAGTTCTTC.

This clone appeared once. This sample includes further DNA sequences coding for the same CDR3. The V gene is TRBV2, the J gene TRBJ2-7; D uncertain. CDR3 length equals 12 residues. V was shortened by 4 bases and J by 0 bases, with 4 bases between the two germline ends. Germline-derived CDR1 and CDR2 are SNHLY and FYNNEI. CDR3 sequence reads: CASSVLSYEQYF. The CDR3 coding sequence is TGTGCCAGCAGTGTACTCTCCTACGAGCAGTACTTC.

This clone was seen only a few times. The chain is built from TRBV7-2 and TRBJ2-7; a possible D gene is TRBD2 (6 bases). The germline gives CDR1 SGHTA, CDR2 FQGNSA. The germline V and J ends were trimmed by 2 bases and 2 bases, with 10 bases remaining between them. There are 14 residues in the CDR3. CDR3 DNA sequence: TGTGCCAGCAGCTTATGGGGGGTTACCTACGAGCAGTACTTC. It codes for CASSLWGVTYEQYF.

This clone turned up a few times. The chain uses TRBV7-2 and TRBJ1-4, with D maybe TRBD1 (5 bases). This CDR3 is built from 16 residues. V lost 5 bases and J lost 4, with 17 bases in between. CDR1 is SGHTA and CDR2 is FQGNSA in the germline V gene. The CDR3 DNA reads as TGTGCCAGCAGCGGGCCCACTACAGGCTATAATGAAAAACTGTTTTTT. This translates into CASSGPTTGYNEKLFF.

CDR3 nucleotide sequence: TGTGCCAGCAGTTTGCCCAGTGGGGAGCAGTACTTC. Protein sequence: CASSLPSGEQYF. The genes are TRBV28 and TRBJ2-7; no clear D gene. The CDR3 covers 12 residues. Trimming removed 3 bases from V and 7 bases from J, with 10 bases in between. Germline values: CDR1 MDHEN, CDR2 SYDVKM.

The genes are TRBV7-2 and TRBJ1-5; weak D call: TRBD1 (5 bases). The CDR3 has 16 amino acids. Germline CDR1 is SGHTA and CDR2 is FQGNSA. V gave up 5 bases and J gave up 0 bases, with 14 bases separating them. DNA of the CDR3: TGTGCCAGCAGCCGCGGCGGGGGGGATAGCAATCAGCCCCAGCATTTT. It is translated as CASSRGGGDSNQPQHF.